The present T cell receptor beta chain was sequenced within a study of T cell responses to AZD1222 COVID-19 vaccine. A remark on this clone: The antigen remains undetermined.

General study findings and limits: Clonal diversity was possibly underestimated; the donors were predominantly white British and more often female. Spike-specific TCR depth and breadth grew after two AZD1222 doses. The span of vaccine-associated CD4 TCRs extended across spike, with dominance at 160-218 and 743-854. Targeting of unmutated variant regions was reportedly seen in nearly half of spike-specific TCRs.

Sequenced by immunoSEQ multiplex PCR; TCRdb stores in-frame clones only, minus some. This table has 30,000 to 35,000 clones, about nine tenths appearing once. This receptor was identified in an adult who received the AZD1222 COVID-19 vaccine. The specimen was peripheral blood, collected 28 days after the second AZD1222 dose.

The DNA of the CDR3 is TGTGCCAGCAGTGAAAGGGGGACAGGACAAGAGACCCAGTACTTC. Translation gives CASSERGTGQETQYF. The genes are TRBV2 and TRBJ2-5; TRBD1 matches at 8 bases. The trim removed 2 bases at V and 2 bases at J, leaving 4 bases unmatched. Per germline, CDR1 SNHLY and CDR2 FYNNEI. The CDR3 totals 15 residues.